This TCR beta chain was recovered during a study of cytomegalovirus exposure and HLA in healthy donors (TCRdb year 2017). Regarding the research as a whole: An earlier analysis of about 530 of the donors reported about 300 Gb of sequence data and 90 million to 120 million unique TCR beta sequences obtained from about 179 million T cells. The later analysis used no new phenotypic data to find candidate immune exposures, relying instead on TCR beta sequences and their occurrence across donors. To predict cytomegalovirus infection status, the study brought together high-throughput TCR immunosequencing, statistical association of individual TCRs with disease status, and machine learning. An early release covering about 600 HLA-typed donors comprised approximately 290 gigabases of sequencing data and about 90 million unique TCR sequences. Donor age, sex, ethnicity and CMV serostatus were compiled together with the repertoire data. HLA typing covered class I and class II loci at four-digit resolution. Besides the first cohort of 666 subjects, a separate validation cohort made up of over a hundred different subjects was used. The study used immunosequencing to profile the T cell repertoires of approximately 650 subjects and linked those repertoires to cytomegalovirus serostatus. To study patterns of TCR occurrence, a later analysis re-analyzed previously published TCR beta repertoires from 666 donors and added high-resolution HLA genotyping. The study aimed to test whether cataloging public T cell receptors could reveal signatures of past pathogen exposure. Because of strong linkage in the cohort, four to six DR-DQ haplotypes were treated as single units for association and clustering. The number of typed donors differed by locus: 629-630 for A, B, C, DRB1 and DQB1; some 540 for DQA1; 606 for DPA1; and around 450 for DPB1. An earlier analysis of about 620 of the donors applied high-throughput TCR beta sequencing to assess whether each TCR beta V gene segment acted as functional or pseudogenic. Of the 300 to 500 genotyped donors, less than 90% were placed in the genetic ancestry cluster associated with self-reported Caucasian donors. On average, roughly 240,000 unique TCR beta nucleotide sequences were sequenced per donor among 398 genotyped donors of the cohort, with roughly 18% of those sequences being non-productive. All discovery cohort repertoires had been generated on a single sequencing platform. In a later genetic analysis, genome-wide SNP genotypes for about 55% of the roughly 670 donors were used, and that subset was treated as a discovery cohort. The paper's findings and limits, for the study overall: Roughly uniform sequencing depth across donors was assumed in presence/absence analyses, although this assumption may not hold. The classifier was reported to diagnose cytomegalovirus status with high specificity and sensitivity in both the original and validation cohorts. Compared with the approximately 720-donor mean, donors in an Asian-associated ancestry cluster had fewer N-insertions in productive TCRs, according to a later genetic analysis. In vitro tests confirmed that three of the cytomegalovirus-associated TCR beta chains recognize cytomegalovirus antigens. In a later analysis, HLA-associated TCR beta chains were found to be more clonally expanded and to have lower generation probabilities than equally common non-associated chains. A further reported finding was that TCR beta sequences accurately predicted the HLA-A and HLA-B alleles for most subjects in the first cohort. A later genetic analysis associated a missense DCLRE1C variant with V-gene and J-gene trimming of TCR beta chains, and an independent cohort replicated the association. According to a later analysis, parvovirus B19, influenza, CMV and Epstein-Barr virus appeared linked to several top co-occurrence clusters. It was suggested by the authors that the approach could potentially be generalized to other disease states and immunological phenotypes. A cluster of highly shared sequence variants was judged likely to represent a technical artifact of the sequencing pipeline. Correlated functional status among segregating V segments might reflect linkage disequilibrium, but an unknown experimental factor could not be ruled out. HLA typing was unavailable for some donors at each locus, so association tests used only the typed subset. According to a later analysis, TCR association rates differed among HLA loci, with DRB1 alleles showing the most associated TCRs and HLA-C alleles showing the fewest. The study listed 150 to 200 TCR beta chains as associated with cytomegalovirus. Immune exposure information for the cohort was limited to CMV serostatus. The cohort was sequenced for TCR beta chains only, and without alpha or paired-chain data the features that could be detected were limited. When HLA alleles, especially DR and DQ, strongly co-occurred, attributing TCR associations to individual alleles was difficult. Because counts were too low, some 17 rarely observed V segments, including chromosome 9 orphons, were excluded from the earlier analysis of 587 of the donors. Specific HLA alleles were associated with over 15,000 TCR beta sequences at a false discovery rate of 0.05 in a later analysis. Most CMV-associated TCR beta chains appeared to be HLA-restricted in a later analysis, and the HLA associations seemed to be driven largely by CMV exposure. Across donors, most TCR sequences were observed very rarely, whereas some public TCRs were present in many individuals. In an earlier analysis of several hundred of the donors, most TCR beta V segments were observed in productive rearrangements about 87% or about 30% of the time, broadly matching IMGT annotations. The 87-base-pair reads could not distinguish some IMGT-functional V segments, including TRBV6-2 and TRBV6-3, so those segments were excluded.

The cohort comprised 710 or so healthy bone marrow donors. All cohort members were sampled while nominally healthy, although unrecorded immune exposures were likely present. The donor was CMV seronegative and was included in the group of a few hundred seronegative cohort members. Every donor gave a peripheral blood sample, and the peripheral blood mononuclear cells from that sample were used for TCR beta sequencing. The Qiagen DNeasy Blood Extraction Kit was used to extract genomic DNA from the blood cell samples. From its cysteine to its phenylalanine, the CDR3 spans 16 amino acids. This entry keeps only the CDR3 DNA: 48 bases, framed from base 1. Deletion took 4 bases off V and 2 bases off J, with a span of 18 bases between the germline ends. The germline V gene gives CDR1 as MGHDK and CDR2 as SYGVNS. A single count supports this clone. The specificity of this receptor is unknown. No base qualities exist here, and no much larger clone lies one base off it.

Library creation used the immunoSEQ multiplex PCR assay. For the multiplex PCR, a mixture combining 60 forward primers for TCR Vbeta segments and 13 reverse primers for TCR Jbeta segments was used. Amplification of the CDR3 region of rearranged TCR beta genes was performed with a multiplex PCR assay on genomic DNA. Amplified TCR beta libraries were sequenced as 87-base-pair reads on the Illumina HiSeq System. Per the authors' processing: In a later analysis, tens of millions of unique TCR beta chains were counted across the approximately 620 repertoires, and around 11 million of these chains were shared by at least two donors. Raw reads were error-corrected and collapsed into unique sequences with a nearest-neighbor algorithm that merged closely related sequences to remove PCR and sequencing errors. CDR3 sequences were aligned to IMGT reference sequences to assign V, D and J gene segments. For a sequence to be retained, at least a six-nucleotide match to both a V gene segment and a J gene segment was required. A rearrangement counted as productive if the CDR3 had no stop codons and remained in frame with V and J, and every other rearrangement counted as non-productive. CDR3 was defined by IMGT convention, running from the second conserved V-encoded cysteine to the conserved J-encoded phenylalanine. The earlier analysis of about 640 of the donors excluded any sequence lacking an unambiguous match to a single V gene segment. An earlier analysis of fewer than 750 of the donors called V segments functional above 56.7% productive rearrangements and segregating when the between-donor standard deviation exceeded 5%. A statistical classification framework was developed to diagnose cytomegalovirus status using the catalog of TCR beta chain sequences. V and J gene assignment, in a later analysis, came from comparing TCR nucleotide sequences with IMGT/GENE-DB human TR gene sequences. In a later analysis, CDR3 sequences and most-parsimonious VDJ recombination scenarios were assigned using the TCRdist pipeline. In a later analysis, each TCR beta chain was defined by its CDR3 amino acid sequence together with its V-gene family, and reads lacking a unique V-gene family were excluded. To address suspected cross-contamination and a sequencing artifact, a later analysis removed a few hundred highly shared, low-generation-probability nucleotide sequences. In a later analysis, a clonal expansion index was calculated for each public chain from normalized within-repertoire ranks of inferred template counts. Generation probabilities in a later analysis came from a VDJ recombination model fitted to out-of-frame rearrangements, and those results were checked against IGoR. In a later analysis, TCR-TCR, TCR-HLA and TCR-CMV co-occurrence was scored with hypergeometric tests, and a repertoire-size bias correction was applied to TCR pairs. False discovery rates were estimated in a later analysis by permuting HLA or CMV assignments 20 times. In a later analysis, co-occurring TCRs were grouped using DBSCAN, and TCRdist sequence similarity was added for clustering within HLA-allele-positive subsets. Co-occurrence clustering excluded repertoires with fewer than 30,000 or more than 120,000 public chains, plus five with anomalous nucleotide sharing. TCRdb retrieved this table from immuneACCESS and kept in-frame rearrangements only. Not all clones are present; in checked studies, unresolved V genes account for under half, and no reason is known for the remainder. That table supplies the V and J calls and clone size; D and trimming were determined from the DNA. The sample contains tens of thousands of clones, 70% to 85% of them found a single time. The leading ten clones occupy approximately 1.5% of the sample.

Input material: PBMCs. The receptor's source is a man aged 40-55 years in good health and CMV-seronegative. The chain joins TRBV25-1 to TRBJ2-7; there is no confident call for the D gene. The CDR3 region reads CASSGTSNFMAYEQYF. The DNA reads TGTGCCAGCAGTGGTACATCGAATTTTATGGCCTACGAGCAGTACTTC.